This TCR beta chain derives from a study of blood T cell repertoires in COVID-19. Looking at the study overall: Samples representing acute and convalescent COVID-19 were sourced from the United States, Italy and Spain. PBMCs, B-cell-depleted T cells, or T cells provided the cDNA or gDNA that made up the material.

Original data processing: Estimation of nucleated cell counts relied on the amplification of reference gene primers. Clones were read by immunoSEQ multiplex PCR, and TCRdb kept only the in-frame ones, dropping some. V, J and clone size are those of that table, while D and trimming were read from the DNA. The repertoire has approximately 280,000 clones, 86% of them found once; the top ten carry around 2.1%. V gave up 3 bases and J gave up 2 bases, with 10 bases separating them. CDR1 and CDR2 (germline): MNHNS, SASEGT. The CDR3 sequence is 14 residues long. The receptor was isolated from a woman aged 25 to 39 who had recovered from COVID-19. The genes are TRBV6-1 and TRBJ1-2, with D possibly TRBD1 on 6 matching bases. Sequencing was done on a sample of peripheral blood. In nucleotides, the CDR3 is TGTGCCAGCAGTGAGTGGCAGGGGAACTATGGCTACACCTTC. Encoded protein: CASSEWQGNYGYTF.